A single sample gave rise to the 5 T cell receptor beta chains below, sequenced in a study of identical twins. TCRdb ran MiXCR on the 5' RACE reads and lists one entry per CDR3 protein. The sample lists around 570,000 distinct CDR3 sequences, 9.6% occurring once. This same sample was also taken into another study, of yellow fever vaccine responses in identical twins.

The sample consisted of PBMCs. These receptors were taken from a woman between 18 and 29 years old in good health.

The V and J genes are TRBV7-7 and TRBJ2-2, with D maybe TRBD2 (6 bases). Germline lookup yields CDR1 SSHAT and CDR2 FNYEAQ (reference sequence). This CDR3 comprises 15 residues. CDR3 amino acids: CASGPSSGRAGELFF. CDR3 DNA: TGTGCTAGCGGCCCCTCATCGGGGCGTGCCGGGGAGCTGTTTTTT. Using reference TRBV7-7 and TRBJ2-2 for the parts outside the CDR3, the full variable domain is GAGVSQSPRYKVTKRGQDVTLRCDPISSHATLYWYQQALGQGPEFLTYFNYEAQPDKSGLPSDRFSAERPEGSISTLTIQRTEQRDSAMYRCASGPSSGRAGELFFGEGSRLTVL.

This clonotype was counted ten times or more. DNA of the CDR3: TGTGCCAGCAGCTCAAGACTAGCGGGGGCGGATGAGCAGTTCTTC. Its protein product is CASSSRLAGADEQFF. The chain links TRBV7-8 to TRBJ2-1, with 12 nucleotides matching TRBD2. V lost 4 bases to trimming and J lost 8 bases; unmatched junction nucleotides: 6. The germline gives CDR1 SGHVS, CDR2 FQNEAQ. The CDR3 extends over 15 amino acids. Combining the CDR3 with reference TRBV7-8 and TRBJ2-1 gives the whole variable domain GAGVSQSPRYKVAKRGQDVALRCDPISGHVSLFWYQQALGQGPEFLTYFQNEAQLDKSGLPSDRFFAERPEGSVSTLKIQRTQQEDSAVYLCASSSRLAGADEQFFGPGTRLTVL.

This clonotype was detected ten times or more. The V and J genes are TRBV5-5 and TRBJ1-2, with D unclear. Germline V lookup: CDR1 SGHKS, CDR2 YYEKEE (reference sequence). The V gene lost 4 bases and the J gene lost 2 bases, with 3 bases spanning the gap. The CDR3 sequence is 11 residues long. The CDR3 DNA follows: TGTGCCAGCAGCATGAACTATGGCTACACCTTC. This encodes CASSMNYGYTF. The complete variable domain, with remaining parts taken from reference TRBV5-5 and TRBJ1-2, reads DAGVTQSPTHLIKTRGQQVTLRCSPISGHKSVSWYQQVLGQGPQFIFQYYEKEERGRGNFPDRFSARQFPNYSSELNVNALLLGDSALYLCASSMNYGYTFGSGTRLTVV.

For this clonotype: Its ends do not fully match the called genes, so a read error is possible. The CDR3 DNA reads TGCTGTGCTAGAGATCTGACTAGCGGGAGAAGCACAGATACGCAGTATTTT. This gives the protein CCARDLTSGRSTDTQYF. The rearrangement joins TRBV20-1 to TRBJ2-3; 12 bases match TRBD2. The CDR3 totals 17 residues. CDR1 DFQATT and CDR2 SNEGSKA come from the germline V gene (reference sequence).

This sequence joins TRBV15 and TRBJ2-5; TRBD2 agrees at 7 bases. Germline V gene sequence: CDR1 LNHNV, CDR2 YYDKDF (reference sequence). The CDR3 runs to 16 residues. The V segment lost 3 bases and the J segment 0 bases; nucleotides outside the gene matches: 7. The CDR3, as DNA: TGTGCCACCAGCAGTTGGGCGGGGGAAAACCAAGAGACCCAGTACTTC. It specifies CATSSWAGENQETQYF.